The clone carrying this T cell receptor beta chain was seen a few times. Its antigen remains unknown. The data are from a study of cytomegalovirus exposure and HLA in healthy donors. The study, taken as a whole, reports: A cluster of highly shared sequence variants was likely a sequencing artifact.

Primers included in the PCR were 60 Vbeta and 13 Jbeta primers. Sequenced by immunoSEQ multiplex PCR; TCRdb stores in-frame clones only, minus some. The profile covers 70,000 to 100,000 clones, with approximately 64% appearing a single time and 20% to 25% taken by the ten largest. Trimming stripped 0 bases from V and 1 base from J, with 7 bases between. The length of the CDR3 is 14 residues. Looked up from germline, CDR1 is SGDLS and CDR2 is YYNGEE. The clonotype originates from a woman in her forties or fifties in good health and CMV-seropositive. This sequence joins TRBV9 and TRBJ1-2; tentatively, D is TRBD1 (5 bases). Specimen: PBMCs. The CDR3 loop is CASSVVGDNYGYTF. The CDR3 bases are TGTGCCAGCAGCGTAGTAGGGGATAACTATGGCTACACCTTC.